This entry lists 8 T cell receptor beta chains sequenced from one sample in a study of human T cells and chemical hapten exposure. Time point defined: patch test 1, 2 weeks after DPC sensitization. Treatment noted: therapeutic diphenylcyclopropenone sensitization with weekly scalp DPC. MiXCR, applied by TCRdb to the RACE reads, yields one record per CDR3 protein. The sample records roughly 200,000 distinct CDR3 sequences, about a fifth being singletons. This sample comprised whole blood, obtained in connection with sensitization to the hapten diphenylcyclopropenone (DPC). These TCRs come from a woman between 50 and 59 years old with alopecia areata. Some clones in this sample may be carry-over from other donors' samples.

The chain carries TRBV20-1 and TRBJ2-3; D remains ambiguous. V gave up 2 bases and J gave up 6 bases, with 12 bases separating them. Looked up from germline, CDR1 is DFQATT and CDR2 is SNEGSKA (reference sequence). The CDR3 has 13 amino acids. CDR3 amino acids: CSARRSRWDTQYF. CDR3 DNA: TGCAGTGCTAGACGGTCCCGTTGGGATACGCAGTATTTT.

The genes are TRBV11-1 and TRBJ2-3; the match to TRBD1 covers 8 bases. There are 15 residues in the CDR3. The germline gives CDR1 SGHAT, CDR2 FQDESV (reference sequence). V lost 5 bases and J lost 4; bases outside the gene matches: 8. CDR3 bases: TGTGCCAGCAGCCGCCGGGACAGGATACCAGATACGCAGTATTTT. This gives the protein CASSRRDRIPDTQYF.

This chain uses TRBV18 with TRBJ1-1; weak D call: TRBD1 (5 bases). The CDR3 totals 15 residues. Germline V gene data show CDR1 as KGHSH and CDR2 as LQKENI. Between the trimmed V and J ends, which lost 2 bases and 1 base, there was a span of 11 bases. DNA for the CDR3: TGTGCCAGCTCACCAACCGGACACACGAACACTGAAGCTTTCTTT. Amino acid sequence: CASSPTGHTNTEAFF.

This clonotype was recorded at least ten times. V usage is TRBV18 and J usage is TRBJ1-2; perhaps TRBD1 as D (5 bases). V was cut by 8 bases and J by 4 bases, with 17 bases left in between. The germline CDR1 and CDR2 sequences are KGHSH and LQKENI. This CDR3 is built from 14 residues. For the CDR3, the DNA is TGTGCCAGCGGTCAAGGGGAGAATAGCTATGGCTACACCTTC. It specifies CASGQGENSYGYTF.

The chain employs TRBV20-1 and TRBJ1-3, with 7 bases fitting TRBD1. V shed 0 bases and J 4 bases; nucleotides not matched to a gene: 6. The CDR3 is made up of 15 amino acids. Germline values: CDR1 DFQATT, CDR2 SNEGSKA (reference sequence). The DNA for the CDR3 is TGCAGTGCTAGAGACCCTACAGGGGCCGGAAACACCATATATTTT. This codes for CSARDPTGAGNTIYF.

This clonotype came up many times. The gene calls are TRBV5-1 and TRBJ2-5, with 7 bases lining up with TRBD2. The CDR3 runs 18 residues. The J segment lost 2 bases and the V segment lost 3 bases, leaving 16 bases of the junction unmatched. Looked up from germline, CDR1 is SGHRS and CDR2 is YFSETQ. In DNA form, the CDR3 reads TGCGCCAGCAGCTCCCCCCGCGGGAGAGGGGAATGGCAAGAGACCCAGTACTTC. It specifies CASSSPRGRGEWQETQYF.

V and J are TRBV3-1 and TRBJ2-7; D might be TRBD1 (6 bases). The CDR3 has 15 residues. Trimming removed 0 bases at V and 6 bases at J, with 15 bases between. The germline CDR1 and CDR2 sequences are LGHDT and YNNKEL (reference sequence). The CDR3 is CASSQDSSRGGEQYF. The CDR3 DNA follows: TGTGCCAGCAGCCAAGATAGTTCGAGAGGGGGCGAGCAGTACTTC.

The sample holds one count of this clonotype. In nucleotides, the CDR3 is TGTGCCAGCAGCACTGGGACAGGGACCATAGGAAACACCATATATTTT. Its protein product is CASSTGTGTIGNTIYF. V is TRBV11-2 and J is TRBJ1-3, with 9 bases lining up with TRBD1. CDR3 length: 16 amino acids. Trimming removed 5 bases from V and 4 bases from J; junction bases left unmatched: 9. CDR1 and CDR2 from the germline V gene are SGHAT and FQNNGV.